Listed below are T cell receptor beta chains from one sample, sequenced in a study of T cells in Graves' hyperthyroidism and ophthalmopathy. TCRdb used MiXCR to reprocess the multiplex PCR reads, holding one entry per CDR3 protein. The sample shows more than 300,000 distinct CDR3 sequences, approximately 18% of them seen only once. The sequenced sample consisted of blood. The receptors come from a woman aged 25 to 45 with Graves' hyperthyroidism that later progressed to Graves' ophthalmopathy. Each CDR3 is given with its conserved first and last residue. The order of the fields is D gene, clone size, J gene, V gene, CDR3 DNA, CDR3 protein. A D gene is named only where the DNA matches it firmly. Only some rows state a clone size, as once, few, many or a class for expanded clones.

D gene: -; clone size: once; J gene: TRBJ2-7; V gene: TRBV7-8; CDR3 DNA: TGTGCCAGCAGCTCAGGGGGGGACTTCTCCTACGGGCAGTACTTC; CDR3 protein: CASSSGGDFSYGQYF
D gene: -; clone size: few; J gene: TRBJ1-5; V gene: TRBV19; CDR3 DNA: TGTGCCAGTAGTATCTGGGGACCCGTCCAGCCCCAGCATTTT; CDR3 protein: CASSIWGPVQPQHF
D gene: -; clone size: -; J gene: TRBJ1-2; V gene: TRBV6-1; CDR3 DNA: TGTGCCAGCACCCTAACGCGACAGCTCTATGGCTACACCTTC; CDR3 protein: CASTLTRQLYGYTF
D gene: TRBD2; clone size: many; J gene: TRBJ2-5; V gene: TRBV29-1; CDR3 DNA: TGCAGCGTCGAAGAGCCGCGGGGGGGCCGGGTGGAGACCCAGTACTTC; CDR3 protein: CSVEEPRGGRVETQYF
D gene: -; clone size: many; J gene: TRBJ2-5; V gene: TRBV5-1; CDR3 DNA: TGCGCCAGCAGCTTGTTGGGCGCCCCCCAAGAGACCCAGTACTTC; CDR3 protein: CASSLLGAPQETQYF
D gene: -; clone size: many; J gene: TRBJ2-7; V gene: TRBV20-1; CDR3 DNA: TGCAGTGCTATTAGCGGCGAGCAGTACTTC; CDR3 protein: CSAISGEQYF
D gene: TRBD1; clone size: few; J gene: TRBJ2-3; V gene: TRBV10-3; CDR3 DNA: TGTGCCATCAGTCCGGGACAGGGGGCGAGGGATACGCAGTATTTT; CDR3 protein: CAISPGQGARDTQYF
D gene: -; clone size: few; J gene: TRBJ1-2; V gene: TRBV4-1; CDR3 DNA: TGCGCCAGCAGCCAAGAAGGGCACCATGGCTACACCTTC; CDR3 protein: CASSQEGHHGYTF
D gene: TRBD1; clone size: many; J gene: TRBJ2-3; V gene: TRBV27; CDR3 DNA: TGTGCCAGCAGTTCTCGACAGGGTATTGTTTCAGATACGCAGTATTTT; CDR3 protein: CASSSRQGIVSDTQYF
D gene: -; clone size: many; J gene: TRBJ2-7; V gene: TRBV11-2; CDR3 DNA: TGTGCCAGCAGCTCACCTCGCCGGGGAGCGGGCAACTACGAGCAGTACTTC; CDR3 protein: CASSSPRRGAGNYEQYF
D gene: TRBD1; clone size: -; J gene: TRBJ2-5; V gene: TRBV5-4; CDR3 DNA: TGTGCCAGCAGCCTCGACAGGGGGTATCAAGAGACCCAGTACTTC; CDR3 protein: CASSLDRGYQETQYF
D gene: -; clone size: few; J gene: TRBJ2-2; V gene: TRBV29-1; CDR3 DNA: TGCAGCGCCGAGGAGGGCCACACCGGGGAGCTGTTTTTT; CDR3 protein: CSAEEGHTGELFF
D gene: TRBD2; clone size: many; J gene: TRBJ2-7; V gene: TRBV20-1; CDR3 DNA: TGCAGTGCTACCGTAACTAGCGAGCGAAACGAGCAGTACTTC; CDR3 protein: CSATVTSERNEQYF
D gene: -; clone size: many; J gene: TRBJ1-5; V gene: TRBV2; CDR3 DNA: TGTGCCAGCAGTGAAGATCTCAGGGGCCACTCCGCCTCCAATCAGCCCCAGCATTTT; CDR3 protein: CASSEDLRGHSASNQPQHF
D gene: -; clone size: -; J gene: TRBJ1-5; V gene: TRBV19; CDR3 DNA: TGTGCCAGTAGTATGTTTTTCGGGAGCCAGCAGGGTCAGCCCCAGCATTTT; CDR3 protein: CASSMFFGSQQGQPQHF
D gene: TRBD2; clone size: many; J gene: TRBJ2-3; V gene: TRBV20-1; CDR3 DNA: TGCAGTGCTAGAAGTGGGCGGGAGTTAGATACGCAGTATTTT; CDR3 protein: CSARSGRELDTQYF
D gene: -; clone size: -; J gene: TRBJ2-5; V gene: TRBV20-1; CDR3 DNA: TGCAGTGCTAGAGGGGACGGCAGGGTGCGGGAGACCCAGTACTTC; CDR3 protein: CSARGDGRVRETQYF
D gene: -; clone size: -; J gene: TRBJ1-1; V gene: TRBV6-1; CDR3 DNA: TGTGCCAGCAGTGAAGCGAGTAGTTTTTTATCTGAAGCTTTCTTT; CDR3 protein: CASSEASSFLSEAFF
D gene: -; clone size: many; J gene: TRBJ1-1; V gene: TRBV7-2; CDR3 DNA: TGTGCCAGCAGCTTCTTACAGGGTACTGAAGCTTTCTTT; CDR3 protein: CASSFLQGTEAFF
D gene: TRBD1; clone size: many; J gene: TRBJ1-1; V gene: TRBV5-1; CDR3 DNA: TGCGCCAGCAGCCCCGGGACAGGGAGGAATGAAGCTTTCTTT; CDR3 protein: CASSPGTGRNEAFF
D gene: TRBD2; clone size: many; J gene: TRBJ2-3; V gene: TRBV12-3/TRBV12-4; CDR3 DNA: TGTGCCAGCAGCAATGAGACTAGCCTGGATACGCAGTATTTT; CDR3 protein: CASSNETSLDTQYF
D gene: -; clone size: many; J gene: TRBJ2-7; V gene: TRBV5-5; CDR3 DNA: TGTGCCAGCAGCGTGACATATTACGACGAGCAGTACTTC; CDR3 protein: CASSVTYYDEQYF
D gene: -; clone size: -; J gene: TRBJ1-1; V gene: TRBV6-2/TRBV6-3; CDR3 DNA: TGTGCCAGCATCCCAGGGCGACTGAACACTGAAGCTTTCTTT; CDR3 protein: CASIPGRLNTEAFF
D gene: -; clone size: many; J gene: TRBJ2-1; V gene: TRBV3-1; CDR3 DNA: TGTGCCAGCAGCCAAGACCCGGACAGCTTCAATGAGCAGTTCTTC; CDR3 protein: CASSQDPDSFNEQFF
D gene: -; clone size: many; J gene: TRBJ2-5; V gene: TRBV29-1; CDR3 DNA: TGCAGCGTTGAAGATTTCCCCGAGACCCAGTACTTC; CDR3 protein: CSVEDFPETQYF
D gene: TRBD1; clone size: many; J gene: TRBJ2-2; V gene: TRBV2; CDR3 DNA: TGTGCCAGCAGTTCACCGGGACAGCTGAACACCGGGGAGCTGTTTTTT; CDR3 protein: CASSSPGQLNTGELFF
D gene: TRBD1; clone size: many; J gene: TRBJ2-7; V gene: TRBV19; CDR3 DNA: TGTGCCAGTAGTCCGCCGGGACAGGGGGCCGACGAGCAGTACTTC; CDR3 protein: CASSPPGQGADEQYF
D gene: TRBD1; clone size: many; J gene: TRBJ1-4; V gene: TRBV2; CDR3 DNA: TGTGCCAGCCATGGACAGGGAGATGAAAAACTGTTTTTT; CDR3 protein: CASHGQGDEKLFF
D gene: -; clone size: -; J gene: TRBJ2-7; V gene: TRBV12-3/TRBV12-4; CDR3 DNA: TGTGCCAGCAGTCCTAGTAGATCGTCCTACGAGCAGTACTTC; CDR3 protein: CASSPSRSSYEQYF
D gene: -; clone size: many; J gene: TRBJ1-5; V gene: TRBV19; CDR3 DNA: TGTGCCAGTAGTATAGATGTTCAGCCCCAGCATTTT; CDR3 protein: CASSIDVQPQHF
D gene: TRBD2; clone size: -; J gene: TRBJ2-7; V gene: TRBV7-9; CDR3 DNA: TGTGCCAGCAGTCCGGGAGGCAGGGTTTCTTACGAGCAGTACTTC; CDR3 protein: CASSPGGRVSYEQYF
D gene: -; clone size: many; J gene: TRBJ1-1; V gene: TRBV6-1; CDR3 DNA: TGTGCCTCTCCCGGTCCTTTGAACACTGAAGCTTTCTTT; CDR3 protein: CASPGPLNTEAFF
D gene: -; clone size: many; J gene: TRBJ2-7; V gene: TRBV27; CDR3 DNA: TGTGCCAGCAGTTTAGCGACCCACTACGAGCAGTACTTC; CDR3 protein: CASSLATHYEQYF
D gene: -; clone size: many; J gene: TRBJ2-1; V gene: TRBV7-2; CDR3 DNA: TGTGCCAGCAGCCCCCTTGGGGCTCTCGGAAATGAGCAGTTCTTC; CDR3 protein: CASSPLGALGNEQFF
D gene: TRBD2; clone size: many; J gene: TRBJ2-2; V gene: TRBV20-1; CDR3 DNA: TGCAGTGCTAGAGGTTTGCGGGAGGAAATCACCGGGGAGCTGTTTTTT; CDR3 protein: CSARGLREEITGELFF
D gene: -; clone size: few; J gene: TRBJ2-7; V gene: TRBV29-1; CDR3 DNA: TGCAGCGTTGAAAGCAGGGACAACTCCTACGAGCAGTACTTC; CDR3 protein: CSVESRDNSYEQYF
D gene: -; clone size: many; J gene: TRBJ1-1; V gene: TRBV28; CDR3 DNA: TGTGCCAGCAGTTCGACGGCGGAAGAAGCTTTCTTT; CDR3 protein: CASSSTAEEAFF
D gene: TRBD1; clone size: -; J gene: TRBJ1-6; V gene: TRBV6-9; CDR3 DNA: TGTGCCAGCAGTTTTAGACAGGGGGAATTCGATAATTCACCCCTCCACTTT; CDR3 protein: CASSFRQGEFDNSPLHF
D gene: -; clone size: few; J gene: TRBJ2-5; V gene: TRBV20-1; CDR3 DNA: TGCCCCCGCGACCGTGGTCGGGAGACCCAGTACTTC; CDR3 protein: CPRDRGRETQYF
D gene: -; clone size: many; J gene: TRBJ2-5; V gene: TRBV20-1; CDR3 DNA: TGCAGTGCTAGTTCCCTTTGGGAGACCGAAGAGACCCAGTACTTC; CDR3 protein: CSASSLWETEETQYF
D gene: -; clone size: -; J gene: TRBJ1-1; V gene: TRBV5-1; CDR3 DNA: TGCGCCAGCAGCTTGTCCGGGGCTAGCCTGGAAGCTTTCTTT; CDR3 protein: CASSLSGASLEAFF